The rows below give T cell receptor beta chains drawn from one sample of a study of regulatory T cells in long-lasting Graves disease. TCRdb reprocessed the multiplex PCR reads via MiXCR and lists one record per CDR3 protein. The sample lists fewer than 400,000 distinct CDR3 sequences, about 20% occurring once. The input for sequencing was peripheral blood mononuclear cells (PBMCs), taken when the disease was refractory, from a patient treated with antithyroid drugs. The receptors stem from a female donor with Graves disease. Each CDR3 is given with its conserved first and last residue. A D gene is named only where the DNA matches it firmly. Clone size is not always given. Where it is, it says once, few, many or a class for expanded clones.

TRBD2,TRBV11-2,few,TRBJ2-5,CASSLAGGPWETQYF,TGTGCCAGCAGCTTAGCGGGAGGGCCATGGGAGACCCAGTACTTC
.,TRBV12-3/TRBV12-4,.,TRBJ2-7,CASSFGPGHPGSEQYF,TGTGCCAGCAGTTTTGGTCCGGGACATCCAGGAAGCGAGCAGTACTTC
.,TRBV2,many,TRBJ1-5,CASRADGNQPQHF,TGTGCCAGCAGGGCGGATGGGAACCAGCCCCAGCATTTT
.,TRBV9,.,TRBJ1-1,CASSVGPRGGVAFF,TGTGCCAGCAGCGTAGGACCCCGCGGAGGGGTAGCTTTCTTT
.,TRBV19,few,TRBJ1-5,CASNFRQGNQPQHF,TGTGCCAGTAACTTCAGGCAGGGTAATCAGCCCCAGCATTTT
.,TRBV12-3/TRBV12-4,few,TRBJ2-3,CASRVARRDTQYF,TGTGCCAGCCGGGTCGCGCGTCGGGATACGCAGTATTTT
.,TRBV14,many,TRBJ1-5,CASSQDSNQPQHF,TGTGCCAGCAGCCAAGATAGCAATCAGCCCCAGCATTTT
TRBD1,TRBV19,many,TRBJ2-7,CASSRQGYYEQYF,TGTGCCAGTAGTAGACAGGGGTACTACGAGCAGTACTTC
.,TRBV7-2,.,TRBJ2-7,CASSFSRPTDSYEQYF,TGTGCCAGCAGCTTCTCTCGACCGACAGACTCCTACGAGCAGTACTTC
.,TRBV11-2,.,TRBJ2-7,CASSLGGGGFYEQYF,TGTGCCAGCAGCTTAGGTGGAGGGGGCTTCTACGAGCAGTACTTC
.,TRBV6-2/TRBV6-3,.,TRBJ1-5,CASSYSTHRGNQPQHF,TGTGCCAGCAGTTACTCAACACACCGAGGCAATCAGCCCCAGCATTTT
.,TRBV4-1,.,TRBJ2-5,CASSQPYGDGETQYF,TGCGCCAGCAGCCAGCCTTATGGGGACGGGGAGACCCAGTACTTC
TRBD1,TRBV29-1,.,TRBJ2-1,CSAEGDREYYNEQFF,TGCAGCGCTGAGGGGGACAGGGAATACTACAATGAGCAGTTCTTC
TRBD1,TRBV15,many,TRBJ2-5,CATSPRTGQETQYF,TGTGCCACCAGTCCCCGGACAGGACAAGAGACCCAGTACTTC
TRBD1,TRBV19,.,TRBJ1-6,CASSSGTGGGSPLHF,TGTGCCAGTAGTTCAGGGACAGGGGGCGGTTCACCCCTCCACTTT
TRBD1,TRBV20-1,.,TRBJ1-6,CSAERQGALENSPLHF,TGCAGTGCTGAACGACAGGGGGCTTTGGAAAATTCACCCCTCCACTTT
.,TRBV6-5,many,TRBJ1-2,CASSYSEGSNYGYTF,TGTGCCAGCAGTTACTCGGAGGGCTCCAACTATGGCTACACCTTC
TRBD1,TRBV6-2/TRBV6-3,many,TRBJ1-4,CASSYGVDRRVREKLFF,TGTGCCAGCAGTTACGGAGTGGACAGGAGAGTTCGCGAAAAACTGTTTTTT
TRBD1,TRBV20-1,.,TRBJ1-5,CSAREGTGKNQPQHF,TGCAGTGCTAGAGAGGGGACAGGGAAAAATCAGCCCCAGCATTTT
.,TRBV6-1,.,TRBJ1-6,CASSLGRMNSPPHF,TGTGCCAGCAGCCTGGGACGGATGAATTCACCCCCCCACTTT
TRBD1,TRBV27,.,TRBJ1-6,CASSSRQGWDLHF,TGTGCCAGCAGTTCGCGACAGGGGTGGGACCTCCACTTT
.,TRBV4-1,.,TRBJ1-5,CASSQVGGPQHF,TGCGCCAGCAGCCAAGTCGGAGGGCCCCAGCATTTT
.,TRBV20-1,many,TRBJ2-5,CSAREAGRPETQYF,TGCAGTGCTAGAGAGGCCGGAAGGCCGGAGACCCAGTACTTC
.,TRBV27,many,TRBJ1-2,CASSLSLTAGYTF,TGTGCCAGCAGTTTAAGCCTGACGGCTGGCTACACCTTC
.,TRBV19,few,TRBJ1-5,CASSIASTQLQHF,TGTGCCAGTAGTATAGCCTCGACTCAGCTCCAGCATTTT
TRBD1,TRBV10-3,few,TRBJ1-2,CAIRMTGSNYGYTF,TGTGCCATCAGGATGACAGGGAGTAACTATGGCTACACCTTC
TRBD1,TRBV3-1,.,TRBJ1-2,CASSHLGQGRDGYTF,TGTGCCAGCAGCCACCTGGGACAGGGTCGGGATGGCTACACCTTC
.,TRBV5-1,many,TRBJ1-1,CASSLDTGSNTEAFF,TGCGCCAGCAGCTTGGATACGGGATCGAACACTGAAGCTTTCTTT
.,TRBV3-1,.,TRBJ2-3,CASSQDENTQYF,TGTGCCAGCAGCCAAGACGAGAACACGCAGTATTTT
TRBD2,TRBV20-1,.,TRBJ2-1,CSARTAGGPLEQFF,TGCAGTGCTAGAACAGCGGGAGGGCCACTTGAGCAGTTCTTC
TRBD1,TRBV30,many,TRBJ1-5,CAWSGTVVQPQHF,TGTGCCTGGAGCGGGACAGTGGTTCAGCCCCAGCATTTT
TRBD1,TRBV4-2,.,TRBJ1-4,CASSQGQGNEKLFF,TGTGCCAGCAGCCAGGGACAGGGTAATGAAAAACTGTTTTTT
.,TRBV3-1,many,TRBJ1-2,CASSPGSGDGYTF,TGTGCCAGCAGCCCCGGGTCCGGGGATGGCTACACCTTC
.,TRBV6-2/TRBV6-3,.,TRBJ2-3,CASSYASTDTQYF,TGTGCCAGCAGTTACGCTAGCACAGATACGCAGTATTTT
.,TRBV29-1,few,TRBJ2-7,CSARDQGYEQYF,TGCAGCGCCCGGGATCAGGGGTACGAGCAGTACTTC
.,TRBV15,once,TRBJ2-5,CATSRGLGVETQYF,TGTGCCACCAGCAGAGGTTTGGGGGTGGAGACCCAGTACTTC
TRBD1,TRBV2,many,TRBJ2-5,CASRRDRGRETQYF,TGTGCCAGCAGGCGGGACAGGGGACGAGAGACCCAGTACTTC
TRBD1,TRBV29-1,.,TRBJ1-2,CSVLGQGANGYTF,TGCAGCGTTCTCGGCCAGGGGGCCAATGGCTACACCTTC
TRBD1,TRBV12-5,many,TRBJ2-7,CASVAGGSREQYF,TGTGCTAGCGTTGCAGGGGGAAGTCGGGAGCAGTACTTC
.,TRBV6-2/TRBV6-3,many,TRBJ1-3,CASSRSRSGNTIYF,TGTGCCAGCAGTCGGAGCAGATCTGGAAACACCATATATTTT
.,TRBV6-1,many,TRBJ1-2,CASSDTTGGYTF,TGTGCCAGCAGTGACACTACGGGGGGCTACACCTTC
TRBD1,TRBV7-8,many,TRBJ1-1,CASSLQGTGFWWPEAFF,TGTGCCAGCAGCTTACAAGGGACAGGCTTTTGGTGGCCTGAAGCTTTCTTT
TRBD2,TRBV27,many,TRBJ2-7,CASSLRLAGVYEQYF,TGTGCCAGCAGTTTACGGCTAGCGGGAGTCTACGAGCAGTACTTC
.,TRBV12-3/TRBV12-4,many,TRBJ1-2,CASSIGVRAGVVYGYTF,TGTGCCAGCAGCATCGGTGTTCGAGCAGGAGTTGTCTATGGCTACACCTTC
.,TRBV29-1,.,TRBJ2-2,CSVTGEVNTGELFF,TGCAGCGTTACGGGAGAGGTAAACACCGGGGAGCTGTTTTTT
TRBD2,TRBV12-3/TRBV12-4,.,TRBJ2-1,CASSRTSGRGDEQFF,TGTGCCAGCAGCCGGACTAGCGGGAGAGGCGATGAGCAGTTCTTC
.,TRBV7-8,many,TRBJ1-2,CASSLLGGPYGYTF,TGTGCCAGCAGCTTATTGGGGGGACCCTATGGCTACACCTTC
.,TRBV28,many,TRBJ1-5,CASRTDGFSNQPQHF,TGTGCCAGCAGGACCGACGGATTTAGCAATCAGCCCCAGCATTTT
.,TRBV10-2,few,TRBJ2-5,CASRDSPTETQYF,TGCGCCAGCAGGGACAGTCCGACAGAGACCCAGTACTTC
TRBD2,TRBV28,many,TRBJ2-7,CASSSPTSGAYEQYF,TGTGCCAGCAGTTCTCCGACTAGCGGCGCCTACGAGCAGTACTTC
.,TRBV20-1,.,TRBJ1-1,CSARSGQMNTEAFF,TGCAGTGCTAGATCGGGGCAGATGAACACTGAAGCTTTCTTT
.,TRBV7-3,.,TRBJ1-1,CASSLLRLRTEPRTEAFF,TGTGCCAGCAGCTTACTGCGATTGCGGACAGAACCTAGGACTGAAGCTTTCTTT
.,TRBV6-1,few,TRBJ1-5,CASCPPRDGQPQHF,TGTGCCAGCTGCCCTCCAAGGGATGGTCAGCCCCAGCATTTT
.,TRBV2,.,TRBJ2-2,CASSPETTTGELFF,TGTGCCAGCAGTCCCGAGACTACCACCGGGGAGCTGTTTTTT
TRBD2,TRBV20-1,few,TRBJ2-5,CSATGTSGRETQYF,TGCAGTGCTACCGGGACTAGCGGAAGAGAGACCCAGTACTTC